A single sample is the source of the 26 T cell receptor beta chains below, sequenced in a study of T cell changes during pregnancy in multiple sclerosis. Using immunoSEQ multiplex PCR, the repertoire was profiled, and TCRdb retains in-frame clones only, with some absent. Of under 95,000 clones in the sample, about 94% were seen once. The specimen was peripheral blood, collected in the second trimester of pregnancy. The receptors were gathered from a female donor in good health, enrolled as a control in a pregnancy study.

The chain combines TRBV7-2 with TRBJ2-7; a possible D gene is TRBD1 (5 bases). Germline loops: CDR1 SGHTA, CDR2 FQGNSA. The ends were cut back, 3 bases at V and 7 bases at J, with 13 bases in the middle. The CDR3 loop spans 13 amino acids. CDR3 bases: TGTGCCAGCAGCTTCGCAGGGCGTAGGGAGCAGTACTTC. Residues: CASSFAGRREQYF.

This clone came up once. The chain couples TRBV5-1 to TRBJ2-1, with D perhaps TRBD2 (5 bases). V was clipped by 4 bases and J by 8 bases, with 13 bases between them. Germline CDR1 reads SGHRS; CDR2 reads YFSETQ. This CDR3 contains 13 residues. The CDR3 DNA is TGCGCCAGCAGCAGAACTAGGACGGATGAGCAGTTCTTC. This encodes CASSRTRTDEQFF.

The chain carries TRBV9 and TRBJ1-1, with 8 bases matching TRBD1. Per germline, CDR1 SGDLS and CDR2 YYNGEE. The J segment lost 0 bases and the V segment lost 3 bases, leaving 7 bases of the junction unmatched. The length of the CDR3 is 16 residues. CDR3 in amino acids: CASSAGTGIMNTEAFF. The CDR3 DNA follows: TGTGCCAGCAGCGCCGGGACAGGTATAATGAACACTGAAGCTTTCTTT.

Only one count was recorded for this clone. This chain uses TRBV27 with TRBJ2-7; TRBD1 aligns across 7 bases. The germline V gene has CDR1 MNHEY and CDR2 SMNVEV (reference sequence). This CDR3 region has 13 residues. V lost 4 bases to trimming and J lost 9 bases; unmatched junction nucleotides: 9. CDR3 in amino acids: CASSSRTGTGQYF. The CDR3 DNA reads as TGTGCCAGCAGTTCCCGGACAGGTACAGGGCAGTACTTC.

The rearrangement uses TRBV2 and TRBJ1-5; a weak D match, TRBD1 (6 bases). The length of the CDR3 is 14 residues. Germline V lookup: CDR1 SNHLY, CDR2 FYNNEI. V shed 7 bases and J shed 7 bases, with 17 bases lying between them. CDR3 in amino acids: CASKMGPQGQPQHF. DNA of the CDR3: TGTGCCAGCAAGATGGGACCGCAGGGGCAGCCCCAGCATTTT.

The chain recombines TRBV12-5 with TRBJ2-5; 7 nucleotides agree with TRBD1. Germline-derived CDR1 and CDR2 are LGHNT and FRNRAP. The ends lost 2 bases at V and 1 base at J; junction bases unmatched: 10. This CDR3 contains 17 residues. Here the CDR3 DNA reads TGTGCTAGTGGTTTGCACGTCCTGGACAGGCTCCAAGAGACCCAGTACTTC. Translation: CASGLHVLDRLQETQYF.

The chain combines TRBV7-8 with TRBJ1-1, with a tentative D call TRBD1 (6 bases). The CDR3 contains 15 residues. Germline CDR1 is SGHVS and CDR2 is FQNEAQ. Trimming removed 2 bases from V and 5 bases from J, with 15 bases in between. The CDR3 region has the DNA TGTGCCAGCAGCTTACACAGGGCTGGGAAGACTGAAGCTTTCTTT. It is translated as CASSLHRAGKTEAFF. Drawing the rest from reference TRBV7-8 and TRBJ1-1, the complete variable domain is GAGVSQSPRYKVAKRGQDVALRCDPISGHVSLFWYQQALGQGPEFLTYFQNEAQLDKSGLPSDRFFAERPEGSVSTLKIQRTQQEDSAVYLCASSLHRAGKTEAFFGQGTRLTVV.

This clone was observed a handful of times. The genes are TRBV11-3 and TRBJ1-2; perhaps TRBD1 as D (5 bases). Germline-derived CDR1 and CDR2 are SGHNT and YENEEA. The CDR3 totals 14 residues. V lost 5 bases, J lost 2 bases, and 12 bases lay in between. CDR3 sequence reads: CASSTSDRNYGYTF. The CDR3 DNA reads TGTGCCAGCAGCACGTCTGACAGAAACTATGGCTACACCTTC. The full variable domain, in which reference TRBV11-3 and TRBJ1-2 provide the parts outside the CDR3, is EAGVVQSPRYKIIEKKQPVAFWCNPISGHNTLYWYLQNLGQGPELLIRYENEEAVDDSQLPKDRFSAERLKGVDSTLKIQPAELGDSAVYLCASSTSDRNYGYTFGSGTRLTVV.

V and J are TRBV6-1 and TRBJ2-1, with a tentative D call TRBD2 (7 bases). V lost 7 bases to trimming and J lost 7 bases, with 11 bases between them. This CDR3 is built from 12 residues. Germline-derived CDR1 and CDR2 are MNHNS and SASEGT. The CDR3 sequence: CASIGGGNEQFF. The CDR3 DNA reads as TGTGCCAGCATAGGGGGGGGGAATGAGCAGTTCTTC.

The CDR3 region is CASSQELGRYATNEKLFF. In DNA form, the CDR3 reads TGTGCCAGCAGCCAAGAGTTGGGCAGGTACGCAACTAATGAAAAACTGTTTTTT. This chain uses TRBV4-2 with TRBJ1-4; D is unresolved. Between the trimmed V and J ends, which lost 0 bases and 0 bases, there was a span of 14 bases. CDR3 length: 18 amino acids. Per the germline V gene, CDR1 is LGHNA and CDR2 is YNFKEQ.

The genes are TRBV28 and TRBJ1-5; a possible D gene is TRBD1 (6 bases). The CDR3 has 14 residues. The V end lost 6 bases, the J end lost 3 bases, and 12 bases lay between the germline ends. CDR1 MDHEN and CDR2 SYDVKM come from the germline V gene. The CDR3 sequence: CASSVRGYNQPQHF. CDR3 nucleotides: TGTGCCAGCAGCGTCAGGGGTTACAATCAGCCCCAGCATTTT.

The J gene is TRBJ1-6, the V gene TRBV9, with D tentatively TRBD1 (6 bases). The CDR3 loop spans 16 amino acids. The germline V gene has CDR1 SGDLS and CDR2 YYNGEE. V lost 3 bases and J lost 9, with 19 bases in between. The CDR3 DNA sequence: TGTGCCAGCAGCGGTAGCCTAAGCACAGGGAGTTCACCCCTCCACTTT. Translation gives CASSGSLSTGSSPLHF.

The chain links TRBV19 to TRBJ1-3, with TRBD1 matching 9 bases. The ends lost 7 bases at V and 6 bases at J; junction bases unmatched: 7. The CDR3 is 14 amino acids. The germline V gene has CDR1 LNHDA and CDR2 SQIVND (reference sequence). The CDR3 loop is CASTGQGPTNTIYF. The DNA of the CDR3 is TGTGCCAGTACCGGACAGGGGCCGACAAACACCATATATTTT.

The V and J genes are TRBV27 and TRBJ1-6; D not resolved. There are 15 residues in the CDR3. Trimming pared 3 bases from V and 3 bases from J, leaving 9 bases between. Germline V lookup: CDR1 MNHEY, CDR2 SMNVEV (reference sequence). CDR3 loop: CASSFGQFYNSPLHF. Written as DNA, the CDR3 is TGTGCCAGCAGTTTTGGCCAGTTCTATAATTCACCCCTCCACTTT.

The chain has TRBV7-9 and TRBJ2-3; 7 nucleotides align to TRBD1. This CDR3 region has 15 residues. Trimming took 5 bases from V and 0 from J; bases not matched to a gene: 5. The germline V gene has CDR1 SEHNR and CDR2 FQNEAQ (reference sequence). CDR3 amino acids: CASSDRVTSTDTQYF. The DNA for the CDR3 is TGTGCCAGCAGCGACAGGGTCACTAGCACAGATACGCAGTATTTT.

The chain joins TRBV11-3 to TRBJ1-4; D uncertain. The CDR3 length is 12 residues. The germline V gene has CDR1 SGHNT and CDR2 YENEEA. V was clipped by 0 bases and J by 12 bases, with 8 bases between them. CDR3: CASSLDRRELFF. As DNA, the CDR3 is TGTGCCAGCAGCTTAGATCGGAGGGAACTGTTTTTT. Together with reference TRBV11-3 and TRBJ1-4, the CDR3 gives the full variable domain: EAGVVQSPRYKIIEKKQPVAFWCNPISGHNTLYWYLQNLGQGPELLIRYENEEAVDDSQLPKDRFSAERLKGVDSTLKIQPAELGDSAVYLCASSLDRRELFFGSGTQLSVL.

This clone was recorded only once. V gene TRBV12-5 combines with J gene TRBJ1-1; 12 bases are a match to TRBD1. The CDR3 length is 15 residues. Per the germline V gene, CDR1 is LGHNT and CDR2 is FRNRAP. The trim removed 5 bases at V and 10 bases at J, leaving 11 bases unmatched. The CDR3 DNA reads TGTGCTAGTGGTCCCGGGACAGGGGGCGCCCGGGGAGCTTTCTTT. It yields the protein CASGPGTGGARGAFF.

This sequence joins TRBV6-5 and TRBJ2-7; a weak D match, TRBD1 (6 bases). The CDR3 totals 15 residues. Germline V lookup: CDR1 MNHEY, CDR2 SVGAGI. The V gene lost 2 bases and the J gene lost 4 bases, with 15 bases spanning the gap. CDR3 region: CASSYIGLGGYEQYF. Here the CDR3 DNA reads TGTGCCAGCAGTTACATTGGTCTAGGGGGTTACGAGCAGTACTTC.

The rearrangement uses TRBV10-1 and TRBJ2-4, with no clear D. Germline CDR1 is WNHNN and CDR2 is SYGVQD (reference sequence). V was cut by 7 bases and J by 8 bases, with 12 bases left in between. The CDR3 extends over 12 amino acids. CDR3 region: CASTQKSDIQYF. The DNA of the CDR3 is TGCGCCAGCACCCAGAAATCAGACATTCAGTACTTC.

The CDR3 DNA is TGTGCCAGCAGCCTCTCACGGGGGGCCGGCACAGATACGCAGTATTTT. Translated: CASSLSRGAGTDTQYF. The rearrangement uses TRBV11-3 and TRBJ2-3; D is possibly TRBD2 (7 bases). Trimming shortened V by 5 bases and J by 1 base, and 16 bases separated the two germline ends. This CDR3 is built from 16 residues. Germline CDR1 SGHNT, CDR2 YENEEA.

This chain uses TRBV5-4 with TRBJ1-4; 7 bases are a match to TRBD1. V was pared by 0 bases and J by 6 bases, with 11 bases of the junction left unmatched. CDR3 size: 17 residues. Germline V gene data show CDR1 as SGHNT and CDR2 as YYREEE (reference sequence). The CDR3 DNA sequence: TGTGCCAGCAGCTTGGGTACCCCGGGACAGAACCATGAAAAACTGTTTTTT. Residues: CASSLGTPGQNHEKLFF.

The chain employs TRBV19 and TRBJ2-7, with 7 bases lining up with TRBD1. The CDR3 totals 15 residues. Per the germline V gene, CDR1 is LNHDA and CDR2 is SQIVND (reference sequence). Trimming took 5 bases from V and 6 from J; bases not matched to a gene: 13. The CDR3 region has the DNA TGTGCCAGTAGTCCCCGGACAGGTCAAGGGTTCGAGCAGTACTTC. This sequence encodes CASSPRTGQGFEQYF.

V gene TRBV7-9 combines with J gene TRBJ1-4; 9 positions match TRBD1. Germline V lookup: CDR1 SEHNR, CDR2 FQNEAQ (reference sequence). V shed 2 bases, J shed 7 bases, and the junction held 8 bases outside the gene matches. CDR3 size: 16 residues. The CDR3 sequence: CASSLISGQGGEKLFF. The CDR3 DNA reads TGTGCCAGCAGCTTAATATCGGGACAGGGAGGTGAAAAACTGTTTTTT.

The rearrangement links TRBV7-3 to TRBJ2-2; 7 bases are shared with TRBD1. CDR3 size: 17 residues. The germline CDR1 and CDR2 sequences are SGHTA and FQGTGA. The ends lost 5 bases at V and 0 bases at J; junction bases unmatched: 9. The chain's CDR3 is CASSQFTGTANTGELFF. The CDR3 DNA reads as TGTGCCAGCAGCCAATTCACGGGGACAGCGAACACCGGGGAGCTGTTTTTT.

This sequence joins TRBV7-9 and TRBJ2-2, with 7 bases aligning to TRBD1. J lost 3 bases, V lost 5 bases, and 3 bases had no gene match. Germline CDR1 reads SEHNR; CDR2 reads FQNEAQ (reference sequence). This CDR3 is built from 14 residues. The CDR3, as DNA: TGTGCCAGCAGCCCCGACAGGGACACCGGGGAGCTGTTTTTT. Translation: CASSPDRDTGELFF. Full variable domain (missing parts from reference TRBV7-9 and TRBJ2-2): DTGVSQNPRHKITKRGQNVTFRCDPISEHNRLYWYRQTLGQGPEFLTYFQNEAQLEKSRLLSDRFSAERPKGSFSTLEIQRTEQGDSAMYLCASSPDRDTGELFFGEGSRLTVL.

J is TRBJ1-2 and V is TRBV9; maybe TRBD1 (6 bases). CDR1 is SGDLS, CDR2 YYNGEE, per germline. The CDR3 has 15 amino acids. V was shortened by 5 bases and J by 5 bases, with 19 bases between the two germline ends. Written as DNA, the CDR3 is TGTGCCAGCAGGGCGGGCGTAGACAGGATTTATGGCTACACCTTC. It encodes CASRAGVDRIYGYTF.